This T cell receptor (beta chain) came from a study of control samples from healthy donors and cancer patients. V dropped 0 bases and J dropped 4 bases, with 16 bases sitting between them. Germline values: CDR1 WSHSY, CDR2 SAAADI. The length of the CDR3 is 16 residues. Assay used: immunoSEQ multiplex PCR; TCRdb lists only in-frame clones, some missing. The table records about 190,000 clones, about 90% of them present only once. Sequencing was performed on blood. The TCR was taken from a man between 25 and 39 years old in good health. V is TRBV10-2 and J is TRBJ2-7; no clear D gene. The CDR3 sequence: CASSESAAGPMYEQYF. As DNA, the CDR3 is TGCGCCAGCAGTGAGTCGGCCGCAGGTCCGATGTACGAGCAGTACTTC.